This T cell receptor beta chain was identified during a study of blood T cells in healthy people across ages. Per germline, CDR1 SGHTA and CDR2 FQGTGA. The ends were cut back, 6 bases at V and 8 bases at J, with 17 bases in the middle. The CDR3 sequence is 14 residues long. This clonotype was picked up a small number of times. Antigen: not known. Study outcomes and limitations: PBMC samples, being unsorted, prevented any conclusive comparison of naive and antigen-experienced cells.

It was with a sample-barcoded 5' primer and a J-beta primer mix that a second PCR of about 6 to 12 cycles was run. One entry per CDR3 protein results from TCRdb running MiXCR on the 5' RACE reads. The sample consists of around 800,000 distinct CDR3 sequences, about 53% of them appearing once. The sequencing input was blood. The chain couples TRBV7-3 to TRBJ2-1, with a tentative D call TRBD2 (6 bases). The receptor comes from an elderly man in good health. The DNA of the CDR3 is TGTGCCAGCAGGTTGGCCCACGGGGGATATGAGCAGTTCTTC. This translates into CASRLAHGGYEQFF.